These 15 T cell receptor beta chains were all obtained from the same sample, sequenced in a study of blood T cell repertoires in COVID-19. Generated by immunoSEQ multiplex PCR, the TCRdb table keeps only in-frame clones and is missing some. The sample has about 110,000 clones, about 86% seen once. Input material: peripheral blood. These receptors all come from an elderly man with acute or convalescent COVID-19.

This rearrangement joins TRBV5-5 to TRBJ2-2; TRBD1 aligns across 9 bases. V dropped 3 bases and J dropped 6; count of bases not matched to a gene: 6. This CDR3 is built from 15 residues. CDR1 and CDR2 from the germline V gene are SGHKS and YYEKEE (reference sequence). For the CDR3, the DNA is TGTGCCAGCAGCTACAGGGGGCACCGTCCCGGGGAGCTGTTTTTT. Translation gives CASSYRGHRPGELFF.

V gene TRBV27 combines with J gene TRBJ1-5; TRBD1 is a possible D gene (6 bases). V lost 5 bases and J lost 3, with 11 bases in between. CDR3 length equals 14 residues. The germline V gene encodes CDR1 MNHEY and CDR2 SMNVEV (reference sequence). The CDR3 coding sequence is TGTGCCAGCAGTCCCTGGACAGTCAATCAGCCCCAGCATTTT. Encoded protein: CASSPWTVNQPQHF.

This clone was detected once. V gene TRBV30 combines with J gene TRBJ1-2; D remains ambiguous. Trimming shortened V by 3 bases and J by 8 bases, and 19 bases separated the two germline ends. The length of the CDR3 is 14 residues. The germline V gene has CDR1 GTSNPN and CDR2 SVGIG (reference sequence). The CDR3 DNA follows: TGTGCCTGGAGGGGATCGGGCCGGGGAGGAGGCTACACCTTC. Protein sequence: CAWRGSGRGGGYTF.

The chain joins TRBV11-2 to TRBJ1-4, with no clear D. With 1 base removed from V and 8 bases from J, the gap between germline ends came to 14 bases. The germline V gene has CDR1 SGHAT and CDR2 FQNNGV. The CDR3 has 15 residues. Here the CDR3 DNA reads TGTGCCAGCAGCTTAGTTCGGTCGAACTCCGAAAAACTGTTTTTT. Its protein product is CASSLVRSNSEKLFF.

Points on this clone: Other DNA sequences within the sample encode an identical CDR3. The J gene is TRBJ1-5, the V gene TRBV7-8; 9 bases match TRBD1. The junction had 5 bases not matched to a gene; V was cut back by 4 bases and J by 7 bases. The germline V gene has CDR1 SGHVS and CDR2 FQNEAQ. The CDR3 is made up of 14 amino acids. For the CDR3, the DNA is TGTGCCAGCAGCTCGGGACAGGGAAACCAGCCCCAGCATTTT. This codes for CASSSGQGNQPQHF.

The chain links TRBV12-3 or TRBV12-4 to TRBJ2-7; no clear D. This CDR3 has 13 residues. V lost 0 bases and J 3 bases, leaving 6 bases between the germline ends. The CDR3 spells CASSLALGYEQYF. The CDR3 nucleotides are TGTGCCAGCAGTTTAGCGCTCGGCTACGAGCAGTACTTC.

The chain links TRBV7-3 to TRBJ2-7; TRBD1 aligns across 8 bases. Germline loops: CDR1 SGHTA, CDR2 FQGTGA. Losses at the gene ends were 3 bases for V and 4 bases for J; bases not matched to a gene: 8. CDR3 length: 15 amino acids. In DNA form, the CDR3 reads TGTGCCAGCAGCTTGACAGGGGTTTTAGGGTACGAGCAGTACTTC. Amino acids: CASSLTGVLGYEQYF.

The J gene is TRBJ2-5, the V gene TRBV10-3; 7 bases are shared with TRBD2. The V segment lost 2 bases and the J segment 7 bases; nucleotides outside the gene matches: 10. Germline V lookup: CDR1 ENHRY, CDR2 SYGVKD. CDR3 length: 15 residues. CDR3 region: CAISESGKAVGTQYF. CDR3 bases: TGTGCCATCAGTGAGAGCGGGAAGGCCGTGGGGACCCAGTACTTC.

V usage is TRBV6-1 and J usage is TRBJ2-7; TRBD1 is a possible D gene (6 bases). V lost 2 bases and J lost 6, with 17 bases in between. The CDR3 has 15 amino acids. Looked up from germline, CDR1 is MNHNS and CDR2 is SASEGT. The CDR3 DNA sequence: TGTGCCAGCAGTGAAAACAGGGTCCCCTCGGGCGAGCAGTACTTC. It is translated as CASSENRVPSGEQYF.

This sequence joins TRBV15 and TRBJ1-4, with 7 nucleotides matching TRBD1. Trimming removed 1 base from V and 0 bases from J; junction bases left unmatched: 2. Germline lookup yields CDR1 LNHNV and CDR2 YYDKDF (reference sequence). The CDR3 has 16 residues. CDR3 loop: CATSRGQGPTNEKLFF. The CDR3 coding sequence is TGTGCCACCAGCAGAGGACAGGGCCCAACTAATGAAAAACTGTTTTTT.

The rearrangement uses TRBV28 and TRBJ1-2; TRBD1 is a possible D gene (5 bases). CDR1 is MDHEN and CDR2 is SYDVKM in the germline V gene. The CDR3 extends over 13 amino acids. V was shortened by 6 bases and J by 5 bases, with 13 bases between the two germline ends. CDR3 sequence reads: CASSLSGIYGYTF. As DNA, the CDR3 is TGTGCCAGCAGCTTGTCAGGGATTTATGGCTACACCTTC.

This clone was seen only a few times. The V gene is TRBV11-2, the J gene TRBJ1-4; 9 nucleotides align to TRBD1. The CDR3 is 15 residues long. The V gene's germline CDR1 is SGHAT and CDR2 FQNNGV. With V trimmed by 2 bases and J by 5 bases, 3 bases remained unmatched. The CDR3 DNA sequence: TGTGCCAGCAGCTTAACGACAGGGGGAAATGAAAAACTGTTTTTT. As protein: CASSLTTGGNEKLFF. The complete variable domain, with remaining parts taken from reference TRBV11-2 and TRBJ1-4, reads EAGVAQSPRYKIIEKRQSVAFWCNPISGHATLYWYQQILGQGPKLLIQFQNNGVVDDSQLPKDRFSAERLKGVDSTLKIQPAKLEDSAVYLCASSLTTGGNEKLFFGSGTQLSVL.

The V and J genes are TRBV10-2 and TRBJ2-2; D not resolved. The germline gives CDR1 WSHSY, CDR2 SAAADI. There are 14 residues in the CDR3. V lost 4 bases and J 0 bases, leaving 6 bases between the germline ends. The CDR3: CASSGQSNTGELFF. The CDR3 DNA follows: TGCGCCAGCAGTGGCCAGTCGAACACCGGGGAGCTGTTTTTT.

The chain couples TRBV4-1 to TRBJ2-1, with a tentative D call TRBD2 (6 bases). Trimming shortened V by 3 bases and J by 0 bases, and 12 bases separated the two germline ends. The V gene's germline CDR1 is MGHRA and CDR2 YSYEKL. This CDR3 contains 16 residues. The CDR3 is CASSHGLLRSYNEQFF. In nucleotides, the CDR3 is TGCGCCAGCAGCCACGGACTACTCCGCTCCTACAATGAGCAGTTCTTC.

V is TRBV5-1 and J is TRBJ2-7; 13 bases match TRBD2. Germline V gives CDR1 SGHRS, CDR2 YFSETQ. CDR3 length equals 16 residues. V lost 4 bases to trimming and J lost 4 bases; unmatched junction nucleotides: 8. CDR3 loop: CASSRGTSGISYEQYF. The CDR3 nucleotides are TGCGCCAGCAGCAGGGGGACTAGCGGGATATCGTACGAGCAGTACTTC.